The source of this TCR beta chain is a study of T cell responses to AZD1222 COVID-19 vaccine. Study findings and constraints: The donor group comprised mostly white British people and more females; the analysis possibly underestimated clonal diversity.

TCRdb's copy holds only in-frame clones and misses some; the assay was immunoSEQ multiplex PCR. The sample includes over 150,000 clones, around 88% of them seen just once. This clone was detected once. Its antigen is unidentified. The CDR3 length is 12 residues. Germline V gene data show CDR1 as LNHDA and CDR2 as SQIVND (reference sequence). Trimming removed 7 bases at V and 5 bases at J, with 11 bases between. The TCR comes from an adult who received the AZD1222 COVID-19 vaccine. The rearrangement joins TRBV19 to TRBJ1-1, with D possibly TRBD1 on 6 matching bases. Source: peripheral blood, taken 28 days after the second AZD1222 dose. CDR3 coding DNA: TGTGCCAGTACCCCAGGGGAAACTGAAGCTTTCTTT. This sequence encodes CASTPGETEAFF. Combining the CDR3 with reference TRBV19 and TRBJ1-1 gives the whole variable domain DGGITQSPKYLFRKEGQNVTLSCEQNLNHDAMYWYRQDPGQGLRLIYYSQIVNDFQKGDIAEGYSVSREKKESFPLTVTSAQKNPTAFYLCASTPGETEAFFGQGTRLTVV.